The T cell receptor (beta chain) under discussion was sequenced for a study of blood T cell repertoires in COVID-19 (dated by TCRdb to the early 2020s). Describing the broader study: Collaborator samples came from the United States, Italy and Spain and covered acute and convalescent phases of COVID-19. Where available, HLA class I and class II types were taken from metadata supplied by the sample provider and were not determined by assay-based typing. A de-identified subject ID, COVID-19 status, age in years and sex were almost always included in the sample metadata. Deeply sampled blood TCRbeta repertoires from subjects exposed to, actively infected with, or recovered from COVID-19 were included in the dataset. The repertoires were made available in a free public database intended to serve as a resource for research on the immune response to SARS-CoV-2. Samples came from the ongoing ImmuneRACE study (first 160 participants) plus 1,254 subjects from 6 global collaborators. The material from the prospective study consisted of cDNA or gDNA derived from T cells, B-cell-depleted T cells, or PBMCs. Overall study outcomes, separate from this receptor: Clinical and demographic metadata were provided uncurated, with the amount varying by source and participant.

TCRbeta CDR3 regions were amplified from genomic DNA by means of the immunoSEQ Assay, a bias-controlled multiplex PCR. Per the authors' processing: The number of nucleated cells in each sample was estimated by amplification of reference gene primers within the assay. To quantify the absolute abundance of each unique TCRbeta CDR3 rearrangement, sequence reads were collapsed and filtered. For each sample, productive Simpson clonality was calculated as the square root of Simpson's diversity index across productive rearrangements. In TCRdb, the immuneACCESS table is reduced to in-frame sequences with V and J assigned. These tables do not hold every clone; where another copy was compared, an unresolved V gene accounts for under half, and the others remain unexplained. The V and J calls and clone size come from that table; D and trimming were worked out from the DNA. Present in this sample are over 85,000 clones, approximately 87% of which were seen just once. Just under 20% of the sample is held by the ten biggest clonotypes.

V is pruned by 4 bases and J by 0 bases, leaving 5 bases of the junction without a gene match. The CDR3 covers 15 residues, taking in both the cysteine and the phenylalanine. The DNA shown is the 45-base CDR3, in frame from base 1. Based on the germline V gene (reference sequence), the CDR1 and CDR2 sequences are SGHNT and YYREEE. Whole blood was collected in K2EDTA tubes by collaborating institutions according to the institutions' own protocols. For TCRbeta analysis, collaborators shipped samples as frozen whole blood, isolated PBMCs, or DNA extracted from either of those sample types. Concerning this clone: The antigen it recognizes is unknown. The record has no base qualities; no much larger clone is one base away.

The chain was built from TRBV5-4 and TRBJ2-5, and TRBD1 aligns with 8 junction nucleotides. The material sequenced was peripheral blood. This TCR derives from a human donor in a cohort sampled during active COVID-19. The CDR3 protein: CASSPTGVDQETQYF. The nucleotide sequence reads as follows: TGTGCCAGCAGCCCGACAGGGGTGGACCAAGAGACCCAGTACTTC. With the rest looked up from the reference TRBV5-4 and TRBJ2-5 genes rather than sequenced, the full variable domain is ETGVTQSPTHLIKTRGQQVTLRCSSQSGHNTVSWYQQALGQGPQFIFQYYREEENGRGNFPPRFSGLQFPNYSSELNVNALELDDSALYLCASSPTGVDQETQYFGPGTRLLVL.